This T cell receptor (beta chain) was identified during a study of T-cell memory formation after mild COVID-19. Study findings and constraints: Several responding clones turned up in pre-infection memory, indicating that cross-reactive memory may have taken part.

TCRdb redid the calling of the 5' RACE reads with MiXCR, one entry per CDR3 protein. The sample comprises about 340,000 distinct CDR3 sequences, about 15% of which are singletons, and approximately 20% rests with the top ten. This clonotype occurred a few times. Its antigen is not known. CDR3 length: 16 amino acids. V gave up 0 bases and J gave up 0 bases; unmatched junction bases: 4. Germline CDR1 reads LGHNA; CDR2 reads YSLEER. The receptor was isolated from a man aged 18 to 30 who had mild COVID-19 (a few samples of this study predate the infection). Cell type and time point are not known. The rearrangement joins TRBV4-3 to TRBJ2-7, with 8 nucleotides matching TRBD2. Source material: PBMCs or a T cell subset sorted from them (not recorded which). The CDR3 sequence: CASSQEGLAHSYEQYF. Here the CDR3 DNA reads TGCGCCAGCAGCCAAGAAGGACTAGCCCACTCCTACGAGCAGTACTTC.